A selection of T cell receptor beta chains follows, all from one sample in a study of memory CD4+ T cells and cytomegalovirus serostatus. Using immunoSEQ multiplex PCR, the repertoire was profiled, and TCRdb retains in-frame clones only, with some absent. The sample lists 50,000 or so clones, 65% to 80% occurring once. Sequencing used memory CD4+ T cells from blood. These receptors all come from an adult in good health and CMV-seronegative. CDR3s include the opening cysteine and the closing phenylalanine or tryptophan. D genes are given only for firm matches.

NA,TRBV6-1,CASSEDPGASQPQHF
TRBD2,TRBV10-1,CASSRLAGEATQYF
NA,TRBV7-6,CASSFTGSTDTQYF
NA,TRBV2,CAGAAAWGDTQYF
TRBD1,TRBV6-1,CATSGQAQETQYF
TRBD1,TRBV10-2,CASSESRRQGNGAYSPLHF
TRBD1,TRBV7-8,CASSLIQGGNTEAFF
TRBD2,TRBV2,CASKSLAENNEQFF
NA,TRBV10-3,CAISESGLSYEQYF
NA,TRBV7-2,CASSLARSDTQYF
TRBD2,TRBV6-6,CASSYDSGRGNEQFF
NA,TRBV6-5,CASSLYRVEVEKLFF
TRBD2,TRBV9,CASSRTSGATLNEQFF
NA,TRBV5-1,CASSPDYGREKLFF
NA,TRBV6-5,CASSDLLPQHF
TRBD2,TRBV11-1,CASSLLGGIGEQYF
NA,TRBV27,CASGSTDRGMQYF
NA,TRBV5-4,CASSLGRAFGYTF
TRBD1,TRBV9,CASSVRQGAGTGELFF
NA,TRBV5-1,CASSTGILSGNTIYF
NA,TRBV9,CASSGGDTEAFF
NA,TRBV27,CASSLGHLQGEQYF
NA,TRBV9,CASSVGGAIPYEQYF
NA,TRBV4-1,CASSQTGRPQETQYF
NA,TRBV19,CASSIGRAGGSSYNEQFF
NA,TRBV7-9,CASSLVATANTEAFF
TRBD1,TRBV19,CASSIPRQGATDTQYF
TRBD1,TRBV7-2,CASSLLDLSGQGVRPQHF
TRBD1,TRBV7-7,CASSQKQGAYGYTF
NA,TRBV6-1,CASSSYTYSYEQYF
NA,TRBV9,CASSFLPQYEQYF
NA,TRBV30,CAWSPGSLKYF
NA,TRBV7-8,CASSLSRNYGYTF
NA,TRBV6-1,CASSTGMGVEKLFF
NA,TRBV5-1,CASSLAGRRQGGLGANSPLHF
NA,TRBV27,CASSPRSRVLNTEAFF
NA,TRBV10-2,CASSVLKGGGYTF
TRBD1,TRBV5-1,CASSFGTVADEQYF
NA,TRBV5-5,CASSLEPQGFPGFF
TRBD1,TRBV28,CASSYGTDRHQPQHF
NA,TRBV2,CASSGAQGPYSNQPQHF
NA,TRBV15,CATSREKGYGSGYTF
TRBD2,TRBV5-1,CASSHSGSRYEQYF
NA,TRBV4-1,CASSLQTGSSYEQYF